The 31 T cell receptor beta chains listed next were all sequenced from one sample in a study of T cells in Graves' hyperthyroidism and ophthalmopathy. What was amplified from RNA transcripts were TCR beta CDR3 regions. HTBI primers were used for first-round RT-PCR of the TCR CDR3. TCRdb processed the multiplex PCR reads anew with MiXCR; each CDR3 protein has one entry. The table has more than 300,000 distinct CDR3 sequences, 17% seen once. Sequencing used blood. These receptors were obtained from a woman aged 30 to 39 with Graves' hyperthyroidism that later progressed to Graves' ophthalmopathy.

This chain uses TRBV6-5 with TRBJ2-1; no firm D call. This CDR3 has 13 amino acids. The germline V gene encodes CDR1 MNHEY and CDR2 SVGAGI. Deletions cut 0 bases from V and 5 bases from J, with 5 bases between. For the CDR3, the DNA is TGTGCCAGCAGTTACTCGTTAAACAATGAGCAGTTCTTC. Translated: CASSYSLNNEQFF.

This clonotype was recorded many times. The genes are TRBV27 and TRBJ2-1, with 14 bases that match TRBD2. This CDR3 has 17 residues. J was trimmed by 1 base and V by 5 bases; bases with no gene match: 4. Germline CDR1 and CDR2: MNHEY and SMNVEV (reference sequence). The CDR3 DNA is TGTGCCAGCAGTACCTGGACTAGCGGGAGGTCCTACAATGAGCAGTTCTTC. Translation gives CASSTWTSGRSYNEQFF.

This clonotype has at least ten counts. V and J are TRBV2 and TRBJ2-7, with D unresolved. Per germline, CDR1 SNHLY and CDR2 FYNNEI. Trimming cost V 4 bases and J 6 bases, with 4 bases left between them. The length of the CDR3 is 10 residues. The CDR3 DNA sequence: TGTGCCAGCAGTGTATCCGAGCAGTACTTC. Protein product: CASSVSEQYF. The variable domain in full, with the rest retrieved from reference TRBV2 and TRBJ2-7, is EPEVTQTPSHQVTQMGQEVILRCVPISNHLYFYWYRQILGQKVEFLVSFYNNEISEKSEIFDDQFSVERPDGSNFTLKIRSTKLEDSAMYFCASSVSEQYFGPGTRLTVT.

V gene TRBV5-6 combines with J gene TRBJ2-7; maybe TRBD1 (5 bases). The V and J ends lost 2 bases and 4 bases respectively, with 16 bases between them. Looked up from germline, CDR1 is SGHDT and CDR2 is YYEEEE. The CDR3 loop spans 15 amino acids. CDR3 coding DNA: TGTGCCAGCAGCTTTTTATCCAGGGTTTTGTACGAGCAGTACTTC. This gives the protein CASSFLSRVLYEQYF. Full variable domain (outside the CDR3, taken from reference TRBV5-6 and TRBJ2-7): DAGVTQSPTHLIKTRGQQVTLRCSPKSGHDTVSWYQQALGQGPQFIFQYYEEEERQRGNFPDRFSGHQFPNYSSELNVNALLLGDSALYLCASSFLSRVLYEQYFGPGTRLTVT.

This clonotype was picked up a small number of times. The V gene is TRBV14, the J gene TRBJ2-7; 11 nucleotides agree with TRBD1. The ends lost 4 bases at V and 4 bases at J; junction bases unmatched: 6. From germline, CDR1 is SGHDN and CDR2 FVKESK. The CDR3 spans 15 residues. The CDR3 protein is CASSRPGQGVYEQYF. CDR3 bases: TGTGCCAGCAGCCGACCGGGACAGGGGGTATACGAGCAGTACTTC.

V is TRBV7-8 and J is TRBJ1-3; D ambiguous. The germline gives CDR1 SGHVS, CDR2 FQNEAQ. The V end lost 1 base, the J end lost 1 base, and 5 bases lay between the germline ends. This CDR3 has 14 residues. CDR3 sequence (DNA): TGTGCCAGCAGCTTAGAGGAATCTGGAAACACCATATATTTT. This translates into CASSLEESGNTIYF.

The sample holds many counts of this clonotype. The rearrangement joins TRBV6-1 to TRBJ2-1, with a weak D call TRBD1 (6 bases). The CDR3 has 14 residues. Germline values: CDR1 MNHNS, CDR2 SASEGT. V lost 5 bases and J lost 5, with 13 bases in between. The CDR3 spells CASSSTGSNNEQFF. In DNA form, the CDR3 reads TGTGCCAGCAGTTCAACAGGGTCCAACAATGAGCAGTTCTTC.

This clonotype was detected ten times or more. The rearrangement links TRBV2 to TRBJ1-5, with 7 bases fitting TRBD1. The CDR3 totals 14 residues. The germline gives CDR1 SNHLY, CDR2 FYNNEI. Unmatched junction bases numbered 9, after V lost 6 bases and J lost 7 bases. The CDR3 region is CASSRGQEGQPQHF. The CDR3 DNA follows: TGTGCCAGCAGCCGCGGACAGGAAGGGCAGCCCCAGCATTTT.

This clonotype was detected ten times or more. The chain joins TRBV12-3 or TRBV12-4 to TRBJ2-3; 7 positions agree with TRBD1. The CDR3 is 14 residues long. Trimming cost V 4 bases and J 2 bases; bases outside gene matches: 3. The CDR3 sequence: CASSSGTDTDTQYF. CDR3 nucleotides: TGTGCCAGCAGTTCCGGGACAGACACAGATACGCAGTATTTT.

The chain has TRBV7-9 and TRBJ1-4; TRBD1 matches at 10 bases. The CDR3 has 14 residues. Germline-derived CDR1 and CDR2 are SEHNR and FQNEAQ (reference sequence). The V gene end was trimmed by 3 bases and the J gene end by 12 bases; junction bases not matched to a gene: 7. CDR3 in DNA: TGTGCCAGCAGCTTCGACAGGGGGCAGGAAGAACTGTTTTTT. This sequence encodes CASSFDRGQEELFF. Full variable domain (outside the CDR3, taken from reference TRBV7-9 and TRBJ1-4): DTGVSQNPRHKITKRGQNVTFRCDPISEHNRLYWYRQTLGQGPEFLTYFQNEAQLEKSRLLSDRFSAERPKGSFSTLEIQRTEQGDSAMYLCASSFDRGQEELFFGSGTQLSVL.

This clonotype was seen ten or more times. The chain couples TRBV27 to TRBJ2-7; TRBD1 matches 9 bases. CDR1 MNHEY and CDR2 SMNVEV come from the germline V gene (reference sequence). With 5 bases clipped from V and 4 bases from J, the junction kept 6 bases outside the gene matches. The CDR3 runs 14 residues. The CDR3 protein is CASSISGTGYEQYF. DNA of the CDR3: TGTGCCAGCAGTATCTCCGGGACAGGGTACGAGCAGTACTTC.

At least ten counts were recorded for this clonotype. V gene TRBV11-2 combines with J gene TRBJ2-5; D may be TRBD2 (6 bases). Germline lookup yields CDR1 SGHAT and CDR2 FQNNGV. The CDR3 runs to 14 residues. The V end was cut by 2 bases, the J end by 2 bases, with 9 bases between. The CDR3 nucleotides are TGTGCCAGCAGCTTACGGCGGGGACAAGAGACCCAGTACTTC. The encoded protein is CASSLRRGQETQYF.

The chain carries TRBV27 and TRBJ1-5; D is possibly TRBD1 (6 bases). CDR3 length: 16 amino acids. CDR1 and CDR2 (germline): MNHEY, SMNVEV (reference sequence). V was shortened by 5 bases and J by 2 bases, with 16 bases between the two germline ends. CDR3 protein: CASSPVEGVGNQPQHF. The CDR3 DNA sequence: TGTGCCAGCAGTCCGGTTGAGGGGGTGGGCAATCAGCCCCAGCATTTT.

This clonotype was seen ten or more times. The genes are TRBV2 and TRBJ2-3; D is unresolved. The germline gives CDR1 SNHLY, CDR2 FYNNEI. The CDR3 totals 15 residues. V shed 4 bases and J shed 0 bases, with 11 bases lying between them. The CDR3 spells CASSVRVQSTDTQYF. CDR3 DNA sequence: TGTGCCAGCAGTGTTCGGGTCCAAAGCACAGATACGCAGTATTTT.

This clonotype appeared many times. The chain couples TRBV10-1 to TRBJ2-7; TRBD2 is a possible D gene (5 bases). CDR1 is WNHNN, CDR2 SYGVQD, per germline (reference sequence). CDR3 length: 14 amino acids. V was trimmed by 3 bases and J by 5 bases, leaving 14 bases between them. CDR3 amino acids: CASSEQPGDNEQYF. Here the CDR3 DNA reads TGCGCCAGCAGTGAACAACCCGGGGATAACGAGCAGTACTTC.

This clonotype was seen once. The chain couples TRBV28 to TRBJ1-5; the D is unclear. CDR1 and CDR2 (germline): MDHEN, SYDVKM. The CDR3 runs to 17 residues. V was shortened by 6 bases and J by 0 bases, with 18 bases between the two germline ends. This CDR3 is CASRLPDRRNSNQPQHF. As DNA, the CDR3 is TGTGCCAGCAGACTTCCCGACCGACGGAATAGCAATCAGCCCCAGCATTTT.

This clonotype came up a few times. V gene TRBV6-2 or TRBV6-3 combines with J gene TRBJ2-1; 9 bases map to TRBD1. Germline-derived CDR1 and CDR2 are MNHEY and SVGEGT. V was clipped by 6 bases and J by 9 bases; unmatched bases: 12. The CDR3 is 15 amino acids. This CDR3 is CASSRLGQGSSEQFF. The CDR3, as DNA: TGTGCCAGCAGCCGTTTGGGACAGGGCAGCAGTGAGCAGTTCTTC.

Comment on this clonotype: This may stem from a read error, because a much larger clone lies one nucleotide away. The conserved final phenylalanine or tryptophan is absent from the CDR3, which likely points to a read error. This chain connects TRBV20-1 to TRBJ1-2; the match to TRBD1 covers 9 bases. CDR1 is DFQATT and CDR2 is SNEGSKA in the germline V gene (reference sequence). V was pared by 0 bases and J by 4 bases, with 6 bases of the junction left unmatched. CDR3 size: 15 residues. The CDR3, as DNA: TGCAGTGCTAGAGATGCCGGACAGGGGATCTATGGCTACACCCTC. It is translated as CSARDAGQGIYGYTL.

The sample holds many counts of this clonotype. The V call is TRBV11-2, the J call TRBJ1-2; 10 bases map to TRBD1. With V trimmed by 5 bases and J by 4 bases, 7 bases remained unmatched. CDR1 is SGHAT and CDR2 is FQNNGV in the germline V gene. There are 15 residues in the CDR3. Here the CDR3 reads CASSPIRDRGYGYTF. The DNA for the CDR3 is TGTGCCAGCAGCCCGATCAGGGACAGGGGCTATGGCTACACCTTC. Full variable domain (rest looked up from reference TRBV11-2 and TRBJ1-2): EAGVAQSPRYKIIEKRQSVAFWCNPISGHATLYWYQQILGQGPKLLIQFQNNGVVDDSQLPKDRFSAERLKGVDSTLKIQPAKLEDSAVYLCASSPIRDRGYGYTFGSGTRLTVV.

This clonotype was counted many times. This sequence joins TRBV11-2 and TRBJ1-2, with 8 bases matching TRBD1. This CDR3 is 15 amino acids long. Germline lookup yields CDR1 SGHAT and CDR2 FQNNGV. V gave up 5 bases and J gave up 6 bases; unmatched junction bases: 11. The CDR3: CASSPDLDRVHGYTF. The CDR3 nucleotides read TGTGCCAGCAGCCCGGACCTGGACAGGGTCCATGGCTACACCTTC.

V usage is TRBV5-1 and J usage is TRBJ2-7; D is unresolved. This CDR3 is built from 12 residues. The germline V gene encodes CDR1 SGHRS and CDR2 YFSETQ. Trimming pared 3 bases from V and 5 bases from J, leaving 9 bases between. CDR3 DNA: TGCGCCAGCAGCTGGGATCAAAACGAGCAGTACTTC. This gives the protein CASSWDQNEQYF.

A few counts support this clonotype. The chain has TRBV5-4 and TRBJ2-1; D not resolved. The CDR3 totals 15 residues. CDR1 is SGHNT and CDR2 is YYREEE in the germline V gene (reference sequence). The V end lost 0 bases, the J end lost 4 bases, and 11 bases lay between the germline ends. Here the CDR3 reads CASSLAGDSYNEQFF. The CDR3 nucleotides are TGTGCCAGCAGCTTGGCTGGGGATTCTTACAATGAGCAGTTCTTC.

This clonotype was detected only a few times. The CDR3 loop is CASSYSGSGDNEQFF. The CDR3 DNA is TGTGCCAGCAGTTACTCGGGGTCGGGCGACAATGAGCAGTTCTTC. The J gene is TRBJ2-1, the V gene TRBV6-2 or TRBV6-3; the D is unclear. This CDR3 comprises 15 residues. Trimming removed 0 bases at V and 5 bases at J, with 11 bases between. Germline V lookup: CDR1 MNHEY, CDR2 SVGEGT.

The table lists this clonotype with many counts. The chain uses TRBV10-3 and TRBJ2-3, with D possibly being TRBD1 (7 bases). The CDR3 loop spans 18 amino acids. V lost 0 bases and J 2 bases, leaving 18 bases between the germline ends. Germline CDR1 is ENHRY and CDR2 is SYGVKD. Here the CDR3 reads CAISESTEGAANTDTQYF. In DNA, the CDR3 is TGTGCCATCAGTGAGTCGACGGAGGGGGCCGCTAACACAGATACGCAGTATTTT.

This clonotype was seen a few times. The rearrangement links TRBV5-1 to TRBJ2-1; D is ambiguous. Per germline, CDR1 SGHRS and CDR2 YFSETQ. CDR3 length: 16 residues. V lost 0 bases and J 3 bases, leaving 13 bases between the germline ends. CDR3 bases: TGCGCCAGCAGCTTGGCGACGGCGCGGAGCTACAATGAGCAGTTCTTC. Encoded protein: CASSLATARSYNEQFF. Filled out from reference TRBV5-1 and TRBJ2-1, the complete variable domain reads KAGVTQTPRYLIKTRGQQVTLSCSPISGHRSVSWYQQTPGQGLQFLFEYFSETQRNKGNFPGRFSGRQFSNSRSEMNVSTLELGDSALYLCASSLATARSYNEQFFGPGTRLTVL.

As regards this clonotype: A junction end diverges from the germline sequence, so it may reflect a read error. The chain couples TRBV10-3 to TRBJ1-1; D may be TRBD1 (5 bases). This CDR3 has 14 residues. The V gene's germline CDR1 is ENHRY and CDR2 SYGVKD. DNA for the CDR3: TGTGCCAGCAGTGTTAACAGGTTGAACACTGAAGCTTTCTTT. Residues: CASSVNRLNTEAFF.

The chain carries TRBV20-1 and TRBJ2-7; 9 nucleotides line up with TRBD1. This CDR3 has 13 residues. The V gene's germline CDR1 is DFQATT and CDR2 SNEGSKA (reference sequence). V lost 8 bases and J lost 2; bases outside the gene matches: 7. This chain's CDR3 is CSPDRGRAYEQYF. In DNA form, the CDR3 reads TGCAGTCCCGACAGGGGGAGGGCCTACGAGCAGTACTTC.

The chain couples TRBV7-9 to TRBJ1-6, with 9 bases that match TRBD1. The CDR3 is made up of 14 amino acids. Germline assignment: CDR1 SEHNR and CDR2 FQNEAQ (reference sequence). The V gene end was trimmed by 3 bases and the J gene end by 8 bases; junction bases not matched to a gene: 2. Here the CDR3 reads CASSFGTGHSPLHF. The CDR3, as DNA: TGTGCCAGCAGCTTCGGGACAGGGCATTCACCCCTCCACTTT. Full variable domain (remainder filled in from reference TRBV7-9 and TRBJ1-6): DTGVSQNPRHKITKRGQNVTFRCDPISEHNRLYWYRQTLGQGPEFLTYFQNEAQLEKSRLLSDRFSAERPKGSFSTLEIQRTEQGDSAMYLCASSFGTGHSPLHFGNGTRLTVT.

This clonotype was recorded many times. The chain recombines TRBV19 with TRBJ2-7, with D perhaps matching TRBD1 (5 bases). Germline V gene data show CDR1 as LNHDA and CDR2 as SQIVND (reference sequence). This CDR3 spans 15 amino acids. V lost 1 base to trimming and J lost 2 bases, with 12 bases between them. CDR3 in amino acids: CASSIASRAAYEQYF. CDR3 nucleotides: TGTGCCAGTAGTATAGCTTCCAGGGCCGCCTACGAGCAGTACTTC.

V gene TRBV3-1 combines with J gene TRBJ2-7; 8 bases align to TRBD1. Germline CDR1 reads LGHDT; CDR2 reads YNNKEL (reference sequence). V lost 2 bases, J lost 3 bases, and 3 bases stayed unmatched. This CDR3 is 14 amino acids long. In DNA form, the CDR3 reads TGTGCCAGCAGCCAACCAGGGGGCTTCTACGAGCAGTACTTC. This gives the protein CASSQPGGFYEQYF.

This clonotype was picked up many times. This chain links TRBV6-1 with TRBJ2-2, with 14 bases fitting TRBD2. The V segment lost 6 bases and the J segment 3 bases; nucleotides outside the gene matches: 9. CDR1 and CDR2 from the germline V gene are MNHNS and SASEGT. This CDR3 is built from 18 residues. CDR3 residues: CASSPLGLAGGYTGELFF. DNA for the CDR3: TGTGCCAGCAGCCCTCTCGGACTAGCGGGAGGATACACCGGGGAGCTGTTTTTT.